The entry below describes one T cell receptor beta chain. The record originates from a study of blood T cell repertoires in COVID-19. Study in general: Some COVID-19 samples were acute and others convalescent; all came from the United States, Italy and Spain. PBMCs, B-cell-depleted T cells, or T cells were the source of the cDNA or gDNA that made up the material.

The germline gives CDR1 LGHNA, CDR2 YNFKEQ. With 0 bases clipped from V and 4 bases from J, the junction kept 13 bases outside the gene matches. The CDR3 covers 19 residues. Profiling relied on immunoSEQ multiplex PCR, and the TCRdb table lists in-frame clones only, not all of them. The table includes about 150,000 clones, 84% detected once. The origin of this receptor is a woman between 50 and 59 years old with acute or convalescent COVID-19. The chain carries TRBV4-2 and TRBJ1-4; 8 nucleotides match TRBD1. The material sequenced was peripheral blood. The CDR3 DNA sequence: TGTGCCAGCAGCCAAGATTTGGCAGGGACAGGTTGGGATAATGAAAAACTGTTTTTT. The encoded protein is CASSQDLAGTGWDNEKLFF.